This T cell receptor (beta chain) was obtained from a study of T cells in Graves' hyperthyroidism and ophthalmopathy. This clonotype was observed a few times. RNA transcripts were the template for amplifying TCR beta CDR3 regions. Primed by the HTBI set, a first-round RT-PCR was run on the TCR CDR3. Each CDR3 protein is one row after TCRdb ran MiXCR on the multiplex PCR reads. The data contain 600,000 to 700,000 distinct CDR3 sequences, about 15% of them singletons. The sequence derives from a woman in her 40s with Graves' ophthalmopathy. Sequencing input: blood.

Here the CDR3 DNA reads TGTGCCAGCAGCTCCGGACAGGGGGCCAGTAGGAACACTGAAGCTTTCTTT. It translates to CASSSGQGASRNTEAFF. The V and J genes are TRBV11-2 and TRBJ1-1; 11 positions agree with TRBD1. From germline, CDR1 is SGHAT and CDR2 FQNNGV. The CDR3 has 17 amino acids. Trimming removed 4 bases from V and 1 base from J; junction bases left unmatched: 8.